This T cell receptor (beta chain) was retrieved from a study of PD-L1 blockade in urothelial cancer. On the study more broadly: Patients' histories included 0 to 3 prior chemotherapy regimens. Blood gave a median around 150,000 T cells.

This CDR3 comprises 16 residues. V was pared by 3 bases and J by 3 bases, with 18 bases between. Per the germline V gene, CDR1 is GTSNPN and CDR2 is SVGIG (reference sequence). The repertoire was sequenced with immunoSEQ multiplex PCR; TCRdb's copy has only in-frame clones and lacks some. Of 70,000 or so clones in the sample, around 90% were seen once. This TCR came from a man aged 55 to 69 with urothelial cancer. The chain joins TRBV30 to TRBJ2-1, with D perhaps matching TRBD2 (7 bases). The source material was PBMCs, sampled around atezolizumab (anti-PD-L1) treatment. The CDR3 here is CAWSPTRGGFYNEQFF. The CDR3 nucleotides read TGTGCCTGGAGCCCCACGAGGGGGGGATTCTACAATGAGCAGTTCTTC. Full variable domain (rest looked up from reference TRBV30 and TRBJ2-1): SQTIHQWPATLVQPVGSPLSLECTVEGTSNPNLYWYRQAAGRGLQLLFYSVGIGQISSEVPQNLSASRPQDRQFILSSKKLLLSDSGFYLCAWSPTRGGFYNEQFFGPGTRLTVL.